This T cell receptor beta chain comes out of a study of control samples from healthy donors and cancer patients. This CDR3 region has 16 residues. V was trimmed by 8 bases and J by 0 bases, leaving 17 bases between them. Germline assignment: CDR1 MDHEN and CDR2 SYDVKM. TCRdb's copy holds only in-frame clones and misses some; the assay was immunoSEQ multiplex PCR. The table records approximately 130,000 clones, around 87% of them present only once. The TCR sequence derives from a man between 60 and 75 years old in good health. The specimen sequenced was blood. This sequence joins TRBV28 and TRBJ1-5; D is perhaps TRBD1 (6 bases). CDR3 DNA sequence: TGTGCCAGCTGGGGCGGGACACAGAATAGCAATCAGCCCCAGCATTTT. Protein sequence: CASWGGTQNSNQPQHF.